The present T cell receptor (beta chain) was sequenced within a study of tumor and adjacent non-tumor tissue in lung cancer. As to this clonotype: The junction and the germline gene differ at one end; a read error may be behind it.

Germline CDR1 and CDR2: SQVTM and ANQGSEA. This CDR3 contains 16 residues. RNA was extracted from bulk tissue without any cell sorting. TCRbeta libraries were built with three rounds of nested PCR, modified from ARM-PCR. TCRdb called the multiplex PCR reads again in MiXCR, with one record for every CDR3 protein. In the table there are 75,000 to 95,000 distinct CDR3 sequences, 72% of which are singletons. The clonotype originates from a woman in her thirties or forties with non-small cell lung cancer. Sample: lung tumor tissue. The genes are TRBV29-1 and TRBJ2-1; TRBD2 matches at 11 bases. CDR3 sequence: CSDEAMISGRGGEQFF. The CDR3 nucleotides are TGCAGCGATGAAGCAATGATTAGCGGGAGGGGGGGTGAACAGTTCTTC.